The next 11 T cell receptor beta chains were all read from a single sample in a study of cytomegalovirus exposure and HLA in healthy donors. The PCR made use of 60 Vbeta and 13 Jbeta primers. Produced via immunoSEQ multiplex PCR; TCRdb's table is partial and in-frame only. This sample's clone table lists roughly 110,000 clones. The sample comprised PBMCs. The receptors shown here come from a man younger than 45 in good health and CMV-seronegative.

The CDR3 DNA sequence: TGTGCCAGCAGTTACTCACAGGTCTCCTACGAGCAGTACTTC. Encoded protein: CASSYSQVSYEQYF. The chain carries TRBV6-5 and TRBJ2-7; D is perhaps TRBD1 (5 bases). Germline values: CDR1 MNHEY, CDR2 SVGAGI. The CDR3 covers 14 residues. V dropped 0 bases and J dropped 0 bases, with 6 bases sitting between them.

The chain joins TRBV7-9 to TRBJ1-2, with a possible D match to TRBD1 (5 bases). Trimming removed 5 bases at V and 4 bases at J, with 11 bases between. CDR1 is SEHNR, CDR2 FQNEAQ, per germline (reference sequence). This CDR3 contains 13 residues. In DNA form, the CDR3 reads TGTGCCAGCAGCCCCGGGGGTTCCTATGGCTACACCTTC. This sequence encodes CASSPGGSYGYTF.

V is TRBV30 and J is TRBJ2-7; tentatively, D is TRBD1 (6 bases). The CDR3 consists of 13 residues. In germline, CDR1 is GTSNPN, CDR2 SVGIG (reference sequence). V was pared by 4 bases and J by 2 bases, with 12 bases between. CDR3 amino acids: CAWISGQTYEQYF. The CDR3 coding sequence is TGTGCCTGGATCTCTGGACAGACCTACGAGCAGTACTTC.

This chain uses TRBV5-1 with TRBJ1-1; 11 bases are shared with TRBD1. Per germline, CDR1 SGHRS and CDR2 YFSETQ. CDR3 length: 18 residues. V was clipped by 0 bases and J by 5 bases; unmatched bases: 12. The CDR3 is CASSLAAGPDRGQTEAFF. The CDR3, as DNA: TGCGCCAGCAGCTTGGCCGCTGGCCCGGACAGGGGGCAAACTGAAGCTTTCTTT.

The V gene is TRBV5-1, the J gene TRBJ2-2; D might be TRBD1 or TRBD2, each matching 6 bases. V lost 4 bases and J 6 bases, leaving 10 bases between the germline ends. Germline CDR1 and CDR2: SGHRS and YFSETQ. The CDR3 length is 13 residues. CDR3 nucleotide sequence: TGCGCCAGCAGCATGGAGGGGGCCGGGGAGCTGTTTTTT. Its protein product is CASSMEGAGELFF.

This rearrangement joins TRBV7-9 to TRBJ1-2; weak D call: TRBD1 (6 bases). CDR3 size: 13 residues. CDR1 is SEHNR, CDR2 FQNEAQ, per germline (reference sequence). Trimming took 5 bases from V and 5 from J, leaving 12 bases between them. The CDR3 region is CASSAGTRYGYTF. CDR3 sequence (DNA): TGTGCCAGCAGCGCAGGGACACGGTATGGCTACACCTTC.

A note on this clone: The same CDR3 arises from other DNA sequences in this sample as well. The CDR3 bases are TGCAGCGAAACAGGTGGGGAAGAGACCCAGTACTTC. Its translation is CSETGGEETQYF. The chain has TRBV29-1 and TRBJ2-5; perhaps TRBD1 as D (5 bases). The CDR3 length is 12 residues. Trimming removed 7 bases from V and 3 bases from J, with 12 bases in between. The germline V gene has CDR1 SQVTM and CDR2 ANQGSEA.

The rearrangement uses TRBV10-3 and TRBJ1-1; D is possibly TRBD1 (5 bases). The germline CDR1 and CDR2 sequences are ENHRY and SYGVKD. This CDR3 region has 15 residues. V dropped 4 bases and J dropped 4 bases, with 16 bases sitting between them. The CDR3 protein is CAISGQGKRSTEAFF. The CDR3 bases are TGTGCCATCAGTGGGCAGGGAAAGAGGAGCACTGAAGCTTTCTTT.

The chain links TRBV28 to TRBJ1-4, with TRBD1 identical over 9 bases. The germline CDR1 and CDR2 sequences are MDHEN and SYDVKM. This CDR3 spans 15 amino acids. J gave up 5 bases and V 6 bases, and 7 bases lay outside the gene matches. The CDR3 DNA reads TGTGCCAGCAGGATATCGGGACAGGGAAATGAAAAACTGTTTTTT. Residues: CASRISGQGNEKLFF.

The chain links TRBV6-5 to TRBJ1-2, with TRBD1 matching 7 bases. The CDR3 runs 14 residues. From germline, CDR1 is MNHEY and CDR2 SVGAGI. The J segment lost 3 bases and the V segment lost 4 bases, leaving 5 bases of the junction unmatched. CDR3 protein: CASSLVGGYYGYTF. The CDR3 nucleotides read TGTGCCAGCAGTTTGGTAGGGGGCTACTATGGCTACACCTTC.

CDR3 nucleotide sequence: TGTGCCAGCAGTTTTGGGGGCCCGTACAATGAGCAGTTCTTC. Protein product: CASSFGGPYNEQFF. The chain joins TRBV27 to TRBJ2-1; weak D call: TRBD1 (6 bases). The CDR3 consists of 14 residues. Germline CDR1 MNHEY, CDR2 SMNVEV (reference sequence). The V gene lost 3 bases and the J gene lost 4 bases, with 10 bases spanning the gap.